This entry lists 19 T cell receptor beta chains sequenced from one sample in a study of cytomegalovirus exposure and HLA in healthy donors. This PCR relied on a set of 60 Vbeta primers and 13 Jbeta primers. Measured with immunoSEQ multiplex PCR; TCRdb has only the in-frame clones, and not every one. This listing includes roughly 120,000 clones. The sample comprised PBMCs. The receptors come from a man aged 35-49 years in good health and CMV-seropositive.

J is TRBJ1-2 and V is TRBV5-6; 9 nucleotides line up with TRBD1. Trimming at V came to 0 bases and at J to 8 bases, leaving 5 bases not matched to a gene. The V gene's germline CDR1 is SGHDT and CDR2 YYEEEE. The CDR3 is 14 residues long. CDR3 sequence: CASSLEGQGGGYTF. The CDR3 nucleotides are TGTGCCAGCAGCTTGGAGGGACAGGGTGGAGGCTACACCTTC.

This rearrangement joins TRBV29-1 to TRBJ1-4; D uncertain. This CDR3 region has 11 residues. The V end was cut by 8 bases, the J end by 5 bases, with 9 bases between. Germline assignment: CDR1 SQVTM and CDR2 ANQGSEA. In DNA form, the CDR3 reads TGCAGCTCCCGGGAGAATGAAAAACTGTTTTTT. It codes for CSSRENEKLFF.

The chain combines TRBV4-3 with TRBJ2-5; 10 nucleotides align to TRBD2. The end of the DNA fits TRBJ2-7 better, so the J call may be wrong. CDR1 is LGHNA, CDR2 YSLEER, per germline. This CDR3 has 18 amino acids. The CDR3 DNA reads TGCGCCAGCAGCCAAGAGGCGGGGCTAGCGGGAGTGTTGTACGAGCAGTACTTC. It codes for CASSQEAGLAGVLYEQYF.

The chain links TRBV6-5 to TRBJ1-2, with 9 nucleotides matching TRBD1. Trimming cost V 6 bases and J 5 bases; bases outside gene matches: 4. Germline loops: CDR1 MNHEY, CDR2 SVGAGI. The CDR3 loop spans 13 amino acids. As DNA, the CDR3 is TGTGCCAGCAGCCAGACAGGGGGGTATGGCTACACCTTC. Protein sequence: CASSQTGGYGYTF.

This chain joins TRBV28 and TRBJ1-5, with D perhaps TRBD1 (6 bases). V was shortened by 6 bases and J by 4 bases, with 7 bases between the two germline ends. CDR3 size: 12 residues. Germline V lookup: CDR1 MDHEN, CDR2 SYDVKM. The CDR3 protein is CASSGQNQPQHF. The DNA of the CDR3 is TGTGCCAGCAGCGGACAGAATCAGCCCCAGCATTTT.

The chain uses TRBV10-1 and TRBJ2-7; 10 positions match TRBD2. With V trimmed by 2 bases and J by 6 bases, 1 base remained unmatched. The CDR3 has 13 amino acids. Looked up from germline, CDR1 is WNHNN and CDR2 is SYGVQD (reference sequence). CDR3 nucleotides: TGCGCCAGCAGTGAGGGACTAGCGGCCGAGCAGTACTTC. It yields the protein CASSEGLAAEQYF.

V and J are TRBV7-3 and TRBJ2-1, with 12 positions matching TRBD2. Trimming at V came to 2 bases and at J to 8 bases, leaving 4 bases not matched to a gene. Germline CDR1 is SGHTA and CDR2 is FQGTGA. The CDR3 is 15 amino acids. The CDR3 loop reads CASSLGTSGRDEQFF. The CDR3 DNA reads TGTGCCAGCAGCTTAGGGACTAGCGGGCGCGATGAGCAGTTCTTC.

The chain employs TRBV9 and TRBJ1-1; 8 bases align to TRBD1. J gave up 2 bases and V 4 bases, and 4 bases lay outside the gene matches. CDR3 length: 14 amino acids. CDR1 SGDLS and CDR2 YYNGEE come from the germline V gene. Written as DNA, the CDR3 is TGTGCCAGCAGCATGGACAGGGTTAACACTGAAGCTTTCTTT. Protein: CASSMDRVNTEAFF.

V gene TRBV5-1 combines with J gene TRBJ2-7, with TRBD1 matching 9 bases. CDR3 length: 15 amino acids. From germline, CDR1 is SGHRS and CDR2 YFSETQ. The V and J ends lost 4 bases and 2 bases, in that order; junction bases with no gene match: 7. CDR3: CASSPGQGTPYEQYF. The CDR3, as DNA: TGCGCCAGCAGCCCGGGACAGGGAACGCCCTACGAGCAGTACTTC.

The chain employs TRBV6-1 and TRBJ1-1, with a tentative D call TRBD1 (5 bases). Germline CDR1 is MNHNS and CDR2 is SASEGT. CDR3 length: 15 residues. Trimming shortened V by 3 bases and J by 4 bases, and 15 bases separated the two germline ends. The CDR3 coding sequence is TGTGCCAGCAGTGACGCCACCGGGGGTGGCACTGAAGCTTTCTTT. Translated, it gives CASSDATGGGTEAFF.

The chain uses TRBV19 and TRBJ2-1, with 7 bases matching TRBD1. CDR1 LNHDA and CDR2 SQIVND come from the germline V gene (reference sequence). V dropped 7 bases and J dropped 9; count of bases not matched to a gene: 21. There are 17 residues in the CDR3. The CDR3: CASTKLKNRDRAVEQFF. Written as DNA, the CDR3 is TGTGCCAGTACCAAACTTAAAAATAGGGACAGAGCTGTTGAGCAGTTCTTC. The variable domain in full, completed from reference TRBV19 and TRBJ2-1, reads DGGITQSPKYLFRKEGQNVTLSCEQNLNHDAMYWYRQDPGQGLRLIYYSQIVNDFQKGDIAEGYSVSREKKESFPLTVTSAQKNPTAFYLCASTKLKNRDRAVEQFFGPGTRLTVL.

V gene TRBV9 combines with J gene TRBJ2-1; 9 nucleotides match TRBD2. The CDR3 has 15 amino acids. Germline V gives CDR1 SGDLS, CDR2 YYNGEE. Losses at the gene ends were 0 bases for V and 6 bases for J; bases not matched to a gene: 4. The CDR3 loop is CASSVGTSGFNEQFF. The CDR3 DNA sequence: TGTGCCAGCAGCGTAGGAACTAGCGGGTTCAATGAGCAGTTCTTC.

A remark on this clone: Other DNA sequences in this sample translate to the same CDR3. This rearrangement joins TRBV7-3 to TRBJ2-5; 7 bases agree with TRBD2. This CDR3 region has 14 residues. Germline loops: CDR1 SGHTA, CDR2 FQGTGA. The ends lost 0 bases at V and 2 bases at J; junction bases unmatched: 0. This CDR3 is CASSLTGGQETQYF. The CDR3 nucleotides read TGTGCCAGCAGCTTAACGGGGGGGCAAGAGACCCAGTACTTC.

The V call is TRBV7-8, the J call TRBJ2-1; D possibly corresponds to TRBD2 (5 bases). Trimming removed 0 bases at V and 9 bases at J, with 9 bases between. In germline, CDR1 is SGHVS, CDR2 FQNEAQ. The CDR3 consists of 13 residues. CDR3 in amino acids: CASSLAGSGEQFF. For the CDR3, the DNA is TGTGCCAGCAGCTTAGCGGGGAGCGGTGAGCAGTTCTTC.

The V gene is TRBV11-2, the J gene TRBJ2-7; D may be TRBD2 (5 bases). V was pared by 4 bases and J by 5 bases, with 24 bases between. This CDR3 is 17 amino acids long. Per germline, CDR1 SGHAT and CDR2 FQNNGV. The CDR3 region is CASSWSSSRRGSDEQYF. The CDR3 DNA is TGTGCCAGCAGCTGGTCGTCTAGCCGGAGAGGGAGTGACGAGCAGTACTTC.

CDR3 region: CSVDSGSGETQYF. DNA of the CDR3: TGCAGCGTCGATAGCGGGAGTGGAGAGACCCAGTACTTC. This chain connects TRBV29-1 to TRBJ2-5; 9 bases agree with TRBD2. Germline V gives CDR1 SQVTM, CDR2 ANQGSEA. V shed 6 bases, J shed 4 bases, and the junction held 6 bases outside the gene matches. This CDR3 comprises 13 residues.

The genes are TRBV5-1 and TRBJ2-1; 10 bases fit TRBD2. Germline V gene lookup returns CDR1 SGHRS and CDR2 YFSETQ. J was trimmed by 0 bases and V by 3 bases; bases with no gene match: 6. The CDR3 contains 17 residues. In nucleotides, the CDR3 is TGCGCCAGCAGCTCTCTCATAGCGGGAGGCTCCTACAATGAGCAGTTCTTC. Translated: CASSSLIAGGSYNEQFF.

The genes are TRBV7-2 and TRBJ1-5; D is perhaps TRBD1 (6 bases). V was cut by 3 bases and J by 6 bases, with 9 bases left in between. The germline CDR1 and CDR2 sequences are SGHTA and FQGNSA. The CDR3 totals 13 residues. CDR3 bases: TGTGCCAGCAGCTTGAGGGGGAGTCAGCCCCAGCATTTT. Its protein product is CASSLRGSQPQHF.

Here the CDR3 reads CALGRQSYGYTF. The CDR3 DNA is TGTGCCTTAGGGAGGCAAAGCTATGGCTACACCTTC. This sequence joins TRBV28 and TRBJ1-2; no reliable D call. The ends were cut back, 11 bases at V and 4 bases at J, with 14 bases in the middle. Germline assignment: CDR1 MDHEN and CDR2 SYDVKM. The CDR3 totals 12 residues.